The clone carrying this T cell receptor (beta chain) was found once. Self-reported history from a screening survey and questionnaire set each donor's cohort. Individuals in the exposed group had encountered a COVID-19 case within 2 weeks preceding study entry. The CDR3 is 16 amino acids. Trimming removed 2 bases from V and 4 bases from J; junction bases left unmatched: 9. Germline V gene data show CDR1 as SGHAT and CDR2 as FQNNGV. These data come from a study of blood T cell repertoires in COVID-19. Study as a whole: Spain, Italy and the United States supplied samples that represented acute and convalescent COVID-19. The analysed material was cDNA or gDNA that came from T cells, B-cell-depleted T cells, or PBMCs.

Clones were sequenced by immunoSEQ multiplex PCR, and TCRdb holds only the in-frame ones, with some missing. The sample yields approximately 140,000 clones, 84% seen once. V is TRBV11-2 and J is TRBJ2-3; 7 bases line up with TRBD1. This TCR derives from a woman in her 50s who had been exposed to COVID-19. Sequencing was done on a sample of PBMCs or T cells enriched from blood (not recorded which). For the CDR3, the DNA is TGTGCCAGCAGCTTATTGGTAGGGGGCGCGGCAGATACGCAGTATTTT. Encoded protein: CASSLLVGGAADTQYF.